A selection of T cell receptor beta chains follows, all from one sample in a study of OX40 agonist ivuxolimab in advanced cancers. TCRdb's copy holds only in-frame clones and misses some; the assay was immunoSEQ multiplex PCR. In the table there are 62,000 or so clones, around four fifths of which are singletons. Material: CD4+ or CD8+ T cells sorted from blood, obtained in a trial of the OX40 agonist ivuxolimab. These receptor sequences come from an adult with an advanced solid tumor such as melanoma, head and neck, liver or kidney cancer. CDR3s include the opening cysteine and the closing phenylalanine or tryptophan. The D gene is left open where the match is weak. The size entry is marked missing in some rows and otherwise reads once, few, many or a size class.

d_gene | j_gene | v_gene | abundance | CDR3nt | CDR3aa
NA | TRBJ1-1 | TRBV7-2 | NA | TGTGCCAGCAGCTTAGCGCAGGGTCAGACTGAAGCTTTCTTT | CASSLAQGQTEAFF
TRBD2 | TRBJ2-1 | TRBV29-1 | NA | TGCAGCGGTATACCTAGCGGGGGTTATCTAAGCTCCTACAATGAGCAGTTCTTC | CSGIPSGGYLSSYNEQFF
NA | TRBJ2-1 | TRBV7-9 | once | TGTGCCAGCAGCTTAGCGCCGCCGGAGGATGAGCAGTTCTTC | CASSLAPPEDEQFF
NA | TRBJ2-7 | TRBV29-1 | NA | TGCAGCGTTGGACAGGTTAGAGACGAGCAGTACTTC | CSVGQVRDEQYF
NA | TRBJ2-5 | TRBV11-3 | NA | TGTGCCAGCAGGGCGGATCAAGAGACCCAGTACTTC | CASRADQETQYF
TRBD2 | TRBJ2-5 | TRBV9 | NA | TGTGCCAGCAGCGTTTTGGGACTAGCTGCACAAGAGACCCAGTACTTC | CASSVLGLAAQETQYF
NA | TRBJ2-1 | TRBV7-9 | NA | TGTGCCAGCAGCTCCCTTGGGTCCCCCAGCCGGAATGAGCAGTTCTTC | CASSSLGSPSRNEQFF
NA | TRBJ1-4 | TRBV2 | NA | TGTGCCAGCAGAACGATCGTTCAGGAAAAACTGTTTTTT | CASRTIVQEKLFF
NA | TRBJ1-2 | TRBV2 | NA | TGTGCCAGCAGGGACATCTATGGCTACACCTTC | CASRDIYGYTF
NA | TRBJ2-2 | TRBV28 | NA | TGTGCCAGCAGTTTACGATATACCGGGGAGCTGTTTTTT | CASSLRYTGELFF
TRBD1 | TRBJ1-2 | TRBV5-1 | NA | TGCGCCAGCAGCTCATTGACAGGGGGGGCCTATGGCTACACCTTC | CASSSLTGGAYGYTF
NA | TRBJ1-3 | TRBV9 | NA | TGTGCCAGCAGCGTAGAGGGAGGGGCTGGAAACACCATATATTTT | CASSVEGGAGNTIYF
NA | TRBJ1-1 | TRBV11-2 | NA | TGTGCCAGCAGCCCGTTGCTGGGGCGCGGCACTGAAGCTTTCTTT | CASSPLLGRGTEAFF
NA | TRBJ1-4 | TRBV14 | NA | TGTGCCAGCAGCCAAGTAGGCGGAGGAGAAAAACTGTTTTTT | CASSQVGGGEKLFF
TRBD2 | TRBJ2-3 | TRBV6-6 | NA | TGTGCCAGCAGAGCGGGGGGCCGGGGAGATACGCAGTATTTT | CASRAGGRGDTQYF
NA | TRBJ1-5 | TRBV5-8 | NA | TGTGCCAGCAGCTTTGTGGGACCGCGTAGCAATCAGCCCCAGCATTTT | CASSFVGPRSNQPQHF
NA | TRBJ1-2 | TRBV5-1 | NA | TGCGCCAGCAGCGTAGACAGTTATGGCTACACCTTC | CASSVDSYGYTF
NA | TRBJ2-5 | TRBV29-1 | once | TGCAGCGTTGAAGGCCAGGCGGAGACCCAGTACTTC | CSVEGQAETQYF
NA | TRBJ2-7 | TRBV12-5 | NA | TGTGCTAGTGGAGGTCGCAGGGCCTACGAGCAGTACTTC | CASGGRRAYEQYF
TRBD1 | TRBJ1-6 | TRBV5-1 | NA | TGCGCCAGCAGCTTGGGGACAGGGGATTCACCCCTCCACTTT | CASSLGTGDSPLHF
NA | TRBJ1-1 | TRBV28 | NA | TGTGCCAGCATTCCCTTGAGGGCCACTGAAGCTTTCTTT | CASIPLRATEAFF
NA | TRBJ1-2 | TRBV5-6 | once | TGTGCCAGCAGCTTGAACAAACCCTATGGCTACACCTTC | CASSLNKPYGYTF
TRBD1 | TRBJ1-1 | TRBV9 | few | TGTGCCAGCAGCGTATCATCGGGACAGCCGATTGATCCTGAAGCTTTCTTT | CASSVSSGQPIDPEAFF
NA | TRBJ2-7 | TRBV11-1 | NA | TGTGCCAGCAGCTTACGGGGGAATGGTTACGAGCAGTACTTC | CASSLRGNGYEQYF
TRBD1 | TRBJ2-1 | TRBV7-9 | NA | TGTGCCAGCGCGCGCCAGACAGGGGACTACAATGAGCAGTTCTTC | CASARQTGDYNEQFF
NA | TRBJ1-5 | TRBV2 | few | TGTGCCAGCAGTGACGACGGAGGTCAGCCCCAGCATTTT | CASSDDGGQPQHF
NA | TRBJ1-1 | TRBV25-1 | NA | TGTGCCAGCAGTGAAGGAACCCACACTGAAGCTTTCTTT | CASSEGTHTEAFF
NA | TRBJ1-1 | TRBV7-9 | NA | TGTGCCAGCAGACAAACCTCGAACACTGAAGCTTTCTTT | CASRQTSNTEAFF
NA | TRBJ2-1 | TRBV7-3 | NA | TGTGCCAGCAGCCGCGATTCAAGGCCTCCTATTAATGAGCAGTTCTTC | CASSRDSRPPINEQFF
TRBD1 | TRBJ1-4 | TRBV10-3 | NA | TGTGCCATCAGTGCTGGGAACAGGGGGCCTTTGAATGAAAAACTGTTTTTT | CAISAGNRGPLNEKLFF
TRBD1 | TRBJ1-1 | TRBV6-1 | NA | TGTGCCAGCAGTGTCCCCTCACAGGGGTCCACTGAAGCTTTCTTT | CASSVPSQGSTEAFF
NA | TRBJ1-2 | TRBV19 | NA | TGTGCCAGTAGTATAGTTCGGTCAGGGACTAACTATGGCTACACCTTC | CASSIVRSGTNYGYTF
TRBD1 | TRBJ1-4 | TRBV18 | NA | TGTGCCAGCTCACTTGAGGACAGGGGTAATGAAAAACTGTTTTTT | CASSLEDRGNEKLFF
TRBD1 | TRBJ2-7 | TRBV9 | NA | TGTGCCAGCTCCGAGACAGGGATGAACGAGCAGTACTTC | CASSETGMNEQYF
NA | TRBJ1-4 | TRBV28 | NA | TGTGCCAGCAGTTTAAGAACCCTTAGGGAAAAACTGTTTTTT | CASSLRTLREKLFF
TRBD1 | TRBJ1-2 | TRBV5-4 | once | TGTGCCAGCAGCTCACAGACAGGGGGAAGAACTAACTATGGCTACACCTTC | CASSSQTGGRTNYGYTF
NA | TRBJ2-1 | TRBV7-9 | NA | TGTGCCAGCAGCTTAATCGGCTACAATGAGCAGTTCTTC | CASSLIGYNEQFF
TRBD1 | TRBJ1-1 | TRBV5-1 | NA | TGCGCCAGCAGCCGGACAGGGGGAGGGAACACTGAAGCTTTCTTT | CASSRTGGGNTEAFF
NA | TRBJ2-2 | TRBV18 | NA | TGTGCCAGCTCACCAGTGATGGGGGAGCTGTTTTTT | CASSPVMGELFF
NA | TRBJ1-4 | TRBV20-1 | NA | TGCAGTGCTAGAATGAATGAAAAACTGTTTTTT | CSARMNEKLFF
NA | TRBJ2-2 | TRBV2 | few | TGTGCCAGCAGTGACCGGACTCCGTCTGCTACGGACACCCTAGCGAACACCGGGGAGCTGTTTTTT | CASSDRTPSATDTLANTGELFF
TRBD2 | TRBJ2-3 | TRBV4-3 | NA | TGCGCCAGCAGCCAAGGGGCGGGGGGCTCTTACACAGATACGCAGTATTTT | CASSQGAGGSYTDTQYF
TRBD2 | TRBJ2-2 | TRBV7-9 | NA | TGTGCCAGCAGCTTAGGACTAGCGGGAGCGGGTACCGGGGAGCTGTTTTTT | CASSLGLAGAGTGELFF
TRBD2 | TRBJ2-3 | TRBV5-4 | once | TGTGCCAGCAGCTCTGCGGGGGGGCGTAGCACAGATACGCAGTATTTT | CASSSAGGRSTDTQYF
NA | TRBJ2-5 | TRBV7-9 | NA | TGTGCCAGCAGCTTAGAGGAGGGCTCGACCCAGTACTTC | CASSLEEGSTQYF
NA | TRBJ2-1 | TRBV5-4 | once | TGTGCCAGCAGGGGTAGGAGGGATTCGAATGAGCAGTTCTTC | CASRGRRDSNEQFF
TRBD1 | TRBJ1-1 | TRBV7-8 | few | TGTGCCAGCAGCCTGAACATGGACAGGAGGAACACTGAAGCTTTCTTT | CASSLNMDRRNTEAFF
TRBD1 | TRBJ2-7 | TRBV10-3 | once | TGTGCCATCCAGGCGGGACAGGGCCCGTACGAGCAGTACTTC | CAIQAGQGPYEQYF
TRBD1 | TRBJ2-2 | TRBV5-1 | NA | TGCGCCAGCAGCCCCGGGACAGTTGCCGCCGGGGAGCTGTTTTTT | CASSPGTVAAGELFF
NA | TRBJ2-2 | TRBV4-1 | many | TGCGCCAGCAGCAGAAGCGAGTCGAACACCGGGGAGCTGTTTTTT | CASSRSESNTGELFF
NA | TRBJ1-5 | TRBV19 | few | TGTGCCAGTAGTATTGTGACAACGGGGAATCAGCCCCAGCATTTT | CASSIVTTGNQPQHF
NA | TRBJ1-1 | TRBV10-1 | NA | TGCGCCAGCAGCTTGTTTAGACGGCCCTGGGGCACTGAAGCTTTCTTT | CASSLFRRPWGTEAFF
NA | TRBJ2-7 | TRBV11-3 | NA | TGTGCCAGCAGCTACCAACAGGGTCAGTCCTACGAGCAGTACTTC | CASSYQQGQSYEQYF
TRBD2 | TRBJ2-7 | TRBV6-6 | NA | TGTGCCAGCAGCCGGGCGGGAGGGGAGGTCGAGCAGTACTTC | CASSRAGGEVEQYF
NA | TRBJ2-7 | TRBV5-4 | NA | TGTGCCAGCAGCTTGGGGAGGACGTCGCTATACGAGCAGTACTTC | CASSLGRTSLYEQYF
NA | TRBJ2-1 | TRBV7-2 | NA | TGTGCCAGCAGCTTAGCTGGGGTTAGCAATGAGCAGTTCTTC | CASSLAGVSNEQFF